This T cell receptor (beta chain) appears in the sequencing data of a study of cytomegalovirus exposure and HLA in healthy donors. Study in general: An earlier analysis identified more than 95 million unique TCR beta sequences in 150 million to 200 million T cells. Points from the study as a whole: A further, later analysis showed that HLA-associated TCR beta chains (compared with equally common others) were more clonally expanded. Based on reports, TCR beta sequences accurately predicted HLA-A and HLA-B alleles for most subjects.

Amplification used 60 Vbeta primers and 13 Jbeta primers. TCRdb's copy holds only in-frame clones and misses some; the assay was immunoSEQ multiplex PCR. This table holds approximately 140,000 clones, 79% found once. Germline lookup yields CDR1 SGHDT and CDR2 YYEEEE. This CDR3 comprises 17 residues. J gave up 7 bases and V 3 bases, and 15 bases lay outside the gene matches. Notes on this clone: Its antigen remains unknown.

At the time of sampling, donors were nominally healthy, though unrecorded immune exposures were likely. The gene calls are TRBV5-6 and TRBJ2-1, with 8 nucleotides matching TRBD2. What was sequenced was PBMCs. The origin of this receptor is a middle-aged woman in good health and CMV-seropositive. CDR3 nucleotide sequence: TGTGCCAGCAGCTACTTGGTAGGGACTAGTTATAATAATGAGCAGTTCTTC. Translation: CASSYLVGTSYNNEQFF.